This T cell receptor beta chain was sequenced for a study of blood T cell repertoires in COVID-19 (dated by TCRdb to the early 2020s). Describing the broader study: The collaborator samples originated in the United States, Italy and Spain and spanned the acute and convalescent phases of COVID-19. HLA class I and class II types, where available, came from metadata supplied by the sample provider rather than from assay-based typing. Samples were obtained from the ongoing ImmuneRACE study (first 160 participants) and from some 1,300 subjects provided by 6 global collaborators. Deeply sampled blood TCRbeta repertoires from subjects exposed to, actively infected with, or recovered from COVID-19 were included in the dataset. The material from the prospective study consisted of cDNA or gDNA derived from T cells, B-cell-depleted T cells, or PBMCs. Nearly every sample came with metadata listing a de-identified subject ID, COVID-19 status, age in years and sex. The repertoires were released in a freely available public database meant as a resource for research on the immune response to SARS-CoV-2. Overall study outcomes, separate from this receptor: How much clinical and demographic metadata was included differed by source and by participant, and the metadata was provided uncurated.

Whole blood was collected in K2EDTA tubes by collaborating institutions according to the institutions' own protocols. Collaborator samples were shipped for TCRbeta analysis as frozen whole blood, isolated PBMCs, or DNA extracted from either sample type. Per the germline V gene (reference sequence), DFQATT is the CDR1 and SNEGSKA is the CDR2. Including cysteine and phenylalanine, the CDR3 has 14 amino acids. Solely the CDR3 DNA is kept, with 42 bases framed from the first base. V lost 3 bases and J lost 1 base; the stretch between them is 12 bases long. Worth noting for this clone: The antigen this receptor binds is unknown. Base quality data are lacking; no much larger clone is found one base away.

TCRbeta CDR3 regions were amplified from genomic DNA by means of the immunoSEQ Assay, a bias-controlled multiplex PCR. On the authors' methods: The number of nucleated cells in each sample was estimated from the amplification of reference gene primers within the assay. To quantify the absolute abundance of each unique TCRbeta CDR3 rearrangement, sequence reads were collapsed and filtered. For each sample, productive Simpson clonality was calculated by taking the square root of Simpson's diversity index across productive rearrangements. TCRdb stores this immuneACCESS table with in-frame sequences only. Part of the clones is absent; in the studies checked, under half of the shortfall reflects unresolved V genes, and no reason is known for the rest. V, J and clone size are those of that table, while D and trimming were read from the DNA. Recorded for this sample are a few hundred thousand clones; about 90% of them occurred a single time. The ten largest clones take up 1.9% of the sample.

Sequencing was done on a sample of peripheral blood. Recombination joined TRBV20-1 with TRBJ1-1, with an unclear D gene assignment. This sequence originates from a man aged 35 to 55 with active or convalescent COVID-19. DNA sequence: TGCAGTGCTAGTAAGATTATAGCGAACACTGAAGCTTTCTTT. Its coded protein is CSASKIIANTEAFF.